The clone carrying this TCR beta chain was detected a few times. This entry is derived from a study of blood T cells in healthy people across ages. A second PCR of 7 to 11 cycles used a sample-barcoded 5' primer and a J-beta primer mix. TCRdb used MiXCR to reprocess the 5' RACE reads, holding one entry per CDR3 protein. The sample holds hundreds of thousands of distinct CDR3 sequences, about 21% seen once. CDR1 is MNHNY, CDR2 SVGAGI, per germline (reference sequence). The ends were cut back, 3 bases at V and 13 bases at J, with 16 bases in the middle. The CDR3 contains 13 residues. The sequence was obtained from a man aged 65 to 85 in good health. The gene calls are TRBV6-6 and TRBJ1-5, with D unclear. The sequenced material came from blood. The CDR3 nucleotides read TGTGCCAGCAGTTATATTTTGGACCGTGGACAGCATTTT. Its translation: CASSYILDRGQHF.